Following are 10 T cell receptor beta chains from one sample sequenced in a study of blood T cell repertoires in COVID-19. This table comes from immunoSEQ multiplex PCR, and its TCRdb copy is limited to in-frame clones, with some not included. The repertoire holds hundreds of thousands of clones, with 85% as singletons. The sequenced sample consisted of PBMCs or T cells enriched from blood (not recorded which). The receptors derive from a woman aged 45-65 years who had recovered from COVID-19.

V usage is TRBV6-2 or TRBV6-3 and J usage is TRBJ1-1; TRBD1 aligns across 7 bases. V shed 6 bases, J shed 5 bases, and the junction held 3 bases outside the gene matches. The CDR3 loop spans 12 amino acids. The V gene's germline CDR1 is MNHEY and CDR2 SVGEGT. For the CDR3, the DNA is TGTGCCAGCAGCCAGGGACAGACTGAAGCTTTCTTT. Protein product: CASSQGQTEAFF.

The rearrangement links TRBV7-9 to TRBJ2-1, with a tentative D call TRBD2 (5 bases). Between the trimmed V and J ends, which lost 6 bases and 1 base, there was a span of 16 bases. Germline V CDR1 and CDR2: SEHNR, FQNEAQ (reference sequence). The CDR3 runs to 16 residues. The CDR3, as DNA: TGTGCCAGCAGTCGAGCGGAAGAAATATCCTACAATGAGCAGTTCTTC. Translation: CASSRAEEISYNEQFF.

This chain links TRBV19 with TRBJ1-4, with unresolved D. The CDR3 spans 14 residues. Trimming left V 0 bases short and J 4 bases short, with 6 bases between. The germline CDR1 and CDR2 sequences are LNHDA and SQIVND (reference sequence). This CDR3 is CASSIDSFNEKLFF. CDR3 in DNA: TGTGCCAGTAGTATAGACAGTTTTAATGAAAAACTGTTTTTT. The entire variable domain, with the rest obtained from reference TRBV19 and TRBJ1-4, is as follows: DGGITQSPKYLFRKEGQNVTLSCEQNLNHDAMYWYRQDPGQGLRLIYYSQIVNDFQKGDIAEGYSVSREKKESFPLTVTSAQKNPTAFYLCASSIDSFNEKLFFGSGTQLSVL.

This rearrangement joins TRBV28 to TRBJ1-6; D not resolved. V lost 6 bases and J lost 8, with 14 bases in between. The CDR3 runs 14 residues. The V gene's germline CDR1 is MDHEN and CDR2 SYDVKM. The CDR3 region is CASRPSITDSPLHF. The DNA for the CDR3 is TGTGCCAGCAGGCCCTCGATAACGGATTCACCCCTCCACTTT.

The CDR3 loop reads CASSLQGAMGYTF. The CDR3 DNA sequence: TGTGCCAGCAGCCTCCAGGGGGCCATGGGCTACACCTTC. This chain links TRBV11-2 with TRBJ1-2; 8 bases fit TRBD1. After removal of 5 bases from V and 8 bases from J, the junction contained 7 bases not matched to a gene. Germline lookup yields CDR1 SGHAT and CDR2 FQNNGV. The CDR3 loop spans 13 amino acids.

V and J are TRBV5-4 and TRBJ2-1, with TRBD2 matching 16 bases. The junction had 0 bases not matched to a gene; V was cut back by 5 bases and J by 4 bases. Germline-derived CDR1 and CDR2 are SGHNT and YYREEE (reference sequence). The CDR3 is 15 residues long. In DNA form, the CDR3 reads TGTGCCAGCAGGGGACTAGCGGGAGGGTACAATGAGCAGTTCTTC. Translated: CASRGLAGGYNEQFF.

The V gene is TRBV3-1 (or the pseudogene TRBV3-2), the J gene TRBJ2-1, with 7 bases aligning to TRBD2. CDR1 LGHDT and CDR2 YNNKEL come from the germline V gene (reference sequence). The CDR3 loop spans 13 amino acids. The ends lost 4 bases at V and 10 bases at J; junction bases unmatched: 7. CDR3 nucleotide sequence: TGTGCCAGCAGCCCTAGACTAGCATGGGAGCAGTTCTTC. It encodes CASSPRLAWEQFF.

The chain is built from TRBV27 and TRBJ1-5; D gene ambiguous. Looked up from germline, CDR1 is MNHEY and CDR2 is SMNVEV (reference sequence). Trimming took off 5 bases at V and 2 bases at J, with 16 bases between the two ends. The CDR3 contains 16 residues. The CDR3 DNA follows: TGTGCCAGCAGTCCCTCGGCGGGTGTCGGCAATCAGCCCCAGCATTTT. It is translated as CASSPSAGVGNQPQHF.

The chain links TRBV4-2 to TRBJ2-7, with D perhaps TRBD2 (6 bases). Trimming left V 0 bases short and J 2 bases short, with 14 bases between. The CDR3 runs 16 residues. The V gene's germline CDR1 is LGHNA and CDR2 YNFKEQ. In DNA form, the CDR3 reads TGTGCCAGCAGCCAAGATCGGTCGACTAGTACCTACGAGCAGTACTTC. This translates into CASSQDRSTSTYEQYF.

This chain links TRBV27 with TRBJ1-2; D remains ambiguous. This CDR3 comprises 14 residues. CDR1 and CDR2 (germline): MNHEY, SMNVEV (reference sequence). The ends were cut back, 2 bases at V and 4 bases at J, with 11 bases in the middle. This CDR3 is CASSLHPALYGYTF. CDR3 DNA: TGTGCCAGCAGTTTACACCCAGCGCTCTATGGCTACACCTTC.